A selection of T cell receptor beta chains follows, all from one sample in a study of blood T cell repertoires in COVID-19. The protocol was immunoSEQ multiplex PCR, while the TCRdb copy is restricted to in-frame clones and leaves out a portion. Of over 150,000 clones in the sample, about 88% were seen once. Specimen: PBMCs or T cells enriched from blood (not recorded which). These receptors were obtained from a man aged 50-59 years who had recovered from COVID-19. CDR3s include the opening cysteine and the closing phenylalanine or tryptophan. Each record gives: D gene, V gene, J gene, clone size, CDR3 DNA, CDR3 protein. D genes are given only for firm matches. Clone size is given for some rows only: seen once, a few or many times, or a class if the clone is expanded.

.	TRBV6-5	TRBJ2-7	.	TGTGCCAGCAGTTACTCGAGAGGTGGTAGCTCCTACGAGCAGTACTTC	CASSYSRGGSSYEQYF
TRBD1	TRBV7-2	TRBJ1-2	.	TGTGCCAGCAGCTCCCGGACAGGGCAAGGCTATGGCTACACCTTC	CASSSRTGQGYGYTF
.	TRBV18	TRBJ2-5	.	TGTGCCAGCTCGTTGGGACACCTCCAAGAGACCCAGTACTTC	CASSLGHLQETQYF
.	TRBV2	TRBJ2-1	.	TGTGCCAGCAGTGCGGGGAGAGCGGCCTACAATGAGCAGTTCTTC	CASSAGRAAYNEQFF
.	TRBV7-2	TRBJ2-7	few	TGTGCCAGCAGCTTAATCGCGGGGAGCTCCTACGAGCAGTACTTC	CASSLIAGSSYEQYF
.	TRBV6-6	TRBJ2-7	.	TGTGCCAGCACCGAATGGGGGGAGGCCTACGAGCAGTACTTC	CASTEWGEAYEQYF
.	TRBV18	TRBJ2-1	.	TGTGCCAGCTCACCAGGACAGAGCTCCTACAATGAGCAGTTCTTC	CASSPGQSSYNEQFF
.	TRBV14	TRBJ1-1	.	TGTGCCAGCAACCCCGCAGGGGTGAACACTGAAGCTTTCTTT	CASNPAGVNTEAFF
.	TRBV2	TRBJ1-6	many	TGTGCCAGCACCCGAGGGGAGGGGAGGGAGTCACCCCTCCACTTT	CASTRGEGRESPLHF
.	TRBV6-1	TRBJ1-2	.	TGTGCCAGCAGTGAAGGGGGGCAGAGCTATGGCTACACCTTC	CASSEGGQSYGYTF
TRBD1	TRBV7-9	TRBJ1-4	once	TGTGCCAGCCAGACAGGGAGGAATGAAAAACTGTTTTTT	CASQTGRNEKLFF
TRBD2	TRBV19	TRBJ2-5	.	TGTGCCAGTAGTAGCGGGGGGGCGGGTTCGGAGACCCAGTACTTC	CASSSGGAGSETQYF
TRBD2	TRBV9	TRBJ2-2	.	TGTGCCAGCAGCCCCGGGACTAGCGGGGGGTCCTCCAGGGGGGAGCTGTTTTTT	CASSPGTSGGSSRGELFF
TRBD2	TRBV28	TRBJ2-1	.	TGTGCCAGCAGTTCCCGAGCGGGGGTCCCCAATGAGCAGTTCTTC	CASSSRAGVPNEQFF
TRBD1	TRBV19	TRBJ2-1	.	TGTGCCAGTAGGTACAGGGGTGAGCAGTTCTTC	CASRYRGEQFF